A single T cell receptor beta chain is shown here with its context. The protocol was immunoSEQ multiplex PCR, while the TCRdb copy is restricted to in-frame clones and leaves out a portion. This sample has tens of thousands of clones, with 88% found just once. The sample comes from a study of OX40 agonist ivuxolimab in advanced cancers. About the study: The drug used for patients, ivuxolimab, was an agonistic anti-OX40 (CD134) antibody. Every 2 weeks, ivuxolimab was infused into the patients intravenously at between 0.01 and 10 mg/kg.

V lost 4 bases and J 0 bases, leaving 16 bases between the germline ends. Germline V lookup: CDR1 SNHLY, CDR2 FYNNEI. The CDR3 is 17 amino acids. The rearrangement uses TRBV2 and TRBJ1-5; no clear D gene. The sample in question was CD4+ or CD8+ T cells sorted from blood, obtained in a trial of the OX40 agonist ivuxolimab. The sequence came from an adult with an advanced solid tumor such as melanoma, head and neck, liver or kidney cancer. CDR3 protein: CASSVTGGVSSNQPQHF. The DNA for the CDR3 is TGTGCCAGCAGTGTTACGGGCGGGGTTTCTAGCAATCAGCCCCAGCATTTT.